One and the same sample provided the 8 T cell receptor beta chains below, sequenced in a study of cytomegalovirus exposure and HLA in healthy donors. 60 Vbeta and 13 Jbeta primers were used in PCR. Generated by immunoSEQ multiplex PCR, the TCRdb table keeps only in-frame clones and is missing some. Among more than 90,000 clones listed, around four fifths were seen once. The sequencing sample was made of PBMCs. The receptors derive from a middle-aged woman in good health and CMV-seropositive.

This clone occurred once. The gene calls are TRBV2 and TRBJ1-2; D is perhaps TRBD1 (5 bases). V lost 6 bases and J lost 7, with 9 bases in between. CDR3 length equals 11 residues. CDR1 and CDR2 (germline): SNHLY, FYNNEI. CDR3 in amino acids: CASSAGIGYTF. The DNA of the CDR3 is TGTGCCAGCAGCGCAGGGATTGGCTACACCTTC.

Details on this clone: This same CDR3 is encoded by further DNA sequences in the sample. The chain uses TRBV5-1 and TRBJ2-3; 9 positions match TRBD1. The junction had 2 bases not matched to a gene; V was cut back by 3 bases and J by 3 bases. CDR1 and CDR2 (germline): SGHRS, YFSETQ. CDR3 size: 14 residues. CDR3 loop: CASSSGQGTDTQYF. CDR3 DNA sequence: TGCGCCAGCAGCTCGGGACAGGGTACAGATACGCAGTATTTT.

V gene TRBV11-2 combines with J gene TRBJ2-6; 8 nucleotides line up with TRBD1. CDR3 length: 15 residues. V shed 4 bases, J shed 1 base, and the junction held 0 bases outside the gene matches. Germline CDR1 is SGHAT and CDR2 is FQNNGV. CDR3 nucleotide sequence: TGTGCCAGCAGCTGGGACAGGTCTGGGGCCAACGTCCTGACTTTC. Its translation is CASSWDRSGANVLTF.

The chain employs TRBV6-6 and TRBJ2-1, with TRBD2 matching 12 bases. The trim removed 5 bases at V and 9 bases at J, leaving 11 bases unmatched. The CDR3 sequence is 16 residues long. Germline assignment: CDR1 MNHNY and CDR2 SVGAGI (reference sequence). The CDR3 nucleotides are TGTGCCAGCAGTGCTGCCAGACTAGCGGGAGAGTCTGAGCAGTTCTTC. Its protein is CASSAARLAGESEQFF.

V is TRBV11-3 and J is TRBJ1-5; no clear D gene. The CDR3 length is 13 residues. V lost 2 bases to trimming and J lost 6 bases, with 8 bases between them. Germline V gene lookup returns CDR1 SGHNT and CDR2 YENEEA. CDR3 sequence reads: CASSLNTAQPQHF. DNA of the CDR3: TGTGCCAGCAGCTTAAACACAGCTCAGCCCCAGCATTTT.

This sequence joins TRBV10-2 and TRBJ2-1; 10 bases map to TRBD2. In germline, CDR1 is WSHSY, CDR2 SAAADI. J was trimmed by 6 bases and V by 9 bases; bases with no gene match: 8. The CDR3 is 14 amino acids. The CDR3 DNA follows: TGCGCCAGTAGCGGGAGGATTTTGTTCAATGAGCAGTTCTTC. It translates to CASSGRILFNEQFF.

This clone has only a few counts. The chain carries TRBV5-1 and TRBJ2-4, with D maybe TRBD2 (5 bases). The CDR3 covers 14 residues. Deletions cut 2 bases from V and 6 bases from J, with 12 bases between. Germline-derived CDR1 and CDR2 are SGHRS and YFSETQ. CDR3 amino acids: CASSLEGSPNIQYF. In DNA, the CDR3 is TGCGCCAGCAGCTTAGAGGGCTCCCCAAACATTCAGTACTTC.

The chain couples TRBV4-1 to TRBJ2-3, with 14 bases lining up with TRBD2. The germline CDR1 and CDR2 sequences are MGHRA and YSYEKL. J gave up 5 bases and V 1 base, and 5 bases lay outside the gene matches. This CDR3 is built from 17 residues. Here the CDR3 reads CASSQGGTSGSRDTQYF. The CDR3 nucleotides are TGCGCCAGCAGCCAAGGGGGGACTAGCGGGAGTCGAGATACGCAGTATTTT.